This TCR beta chain appears in the sequencing data of a study of blood T cell repertoires in COVID-19. The CDR3 is 14 amino acids. Looked up from germline, CDR1 is KGHDR and CDR2 is SFDVKD. The V and J ends lost 4 bases and 6 bases respectively, with 14 bases between them. Authors' data handling: Nucleated cell number was recorded as an estimate derived from reference gene primer amplification. The assay was immunoSEQ multiplex PCR, and TCRdb's table has in-frame clones only and misses some. D and trimming come from the DNA, and the V and J calls and clone size come from that table. Found here are over 40,000 clones, 92% of them singletons; the top ten hold 9.5% to 15%.

This TCR came from a human donor in a cohort sampled during active COVID-19. Specimen: peripheral blood. The chain is built from TRBV24-1 and TRBJ1-2, with D maybe TRBD1 (6 bases). CDR3 sequence reads: CATSDQGRVDGYTF. In nucleotides, the CDR3 is TGTGCCACCAGTGACCAGGGGAGGGTCGATGGCTACACCTTC.